These 25 T cell receptor beta chains were sequenced from one sample in a study of beta chain features in type 1 diabetes. Expressed TCRB transcripts were sequenced, since all the RNA that had been isolated was reverse transcribed. Libraries were prepared by immunoSEQ multiplex PCR; TCRdb keeps only in-frame clonotypes and omits some of them. Among about 900,000 clones listed, 17% were seen once. Sequenced material: naive CD4+ T cells from blood. These receptors were obtained from a woman aged 18-35 years in good health.

The rearrangement links TRBV28 to TRBJ1-1; D call uncertain. The CDR3 runs 14 residues. V was cut by 4 bases and J by 0 bases, with 9 bases left in between. Germline V gene data show CDR1 as MDHEN and CDR2 as SYDVKM. In DNA, the CDR3 is TGTGCCAGCAGTTCATCCGCCATGAACACTGAAGCTTTCTTT. It is translated as CASSSSAMNTEAFF.

The rearrangement joins TRBV7-9 to TRBJ2-2, with a weak D call TRBD1 (5 bases). The CDR3 extends over 14 amino acids. Germline lookup yields CDR1 SEHNR and CDR2 FQNEAQ (reference sequence). V gave up 0 bases and J gave up 5 bases, with 7 bases separating them. The CDR3 sequence: CASSLATVTGELFF. CDR3 nucleotides: TGTGCCAGCAGCTTAGCGACAGTTACCGGGGAGCTGTTTTTT.

The rearrangement links TRBV7-8 to TRBJ1-1; no clear D gene. Trimming pared 3 bases from V and 3 bases from J, leaving 11 bases between. Germline values: CDR1 SGHVS, CDR2 FQNEAQ. CDR3 length: 14 amino acids. The CDR3 loop reads CASSFEGRYTEAFF. In DNA, the CDR3 is TGTGCCAGCAGCTTTGAGGGCAGGTACACTGAAGCTTTCTTT.

The chain uses TRBV5-1 and TRBJ2-4, with 8 bases matching TRBD1. This CDR3 contains 15 residues. The trim removed 3 bases at V and 9 bases at J, leaving 11 bases unmatched. CDR1 and CDR2 from the germline V gene are SGHRS and YFSETQ. The CDR3 here is CASSSRGTGETIQYF. CDR3 nucleotide sequence: TGCGCCAGCAGCTCCCGGGGGACAGGCGAGACCATTCAGTACTTC.

The chain couples TRBV2 to TRBJ1-1; 7 nucleotides match TRBD1. The CDR3 sequence is 10 residues long. Per the germline V gene, CDR1 is SNHLY and CDR2 is FYNNEI. V lost 6 bases, J lost 8 bases, and 0 bases stayed unmatched. The CDR3 loop reads CASSRGEAFF. In nucleotides, the CDR3 is TGTGCCAGCAGCAGGGGGGAAGCTTTCTTT.

The V gene is TRBV9, the J gene TRBJ2-1; 9 bases align to TRBD2. J gave up 1 base and V 0 bases, and 2 bases lay outside the gene matches. This CDR3 has 16 residues. Germline assignment: CDR1 SGDLS and CDR2 YYNGEE. CDR3 sequence reads: CASSVVAGASYNEQFF. The CDR3 DNA sequence: TGTGCCAGCAGCGTAGTAGCGGGAGCGTCCTACAATGAGCAGTTCTTC.

The chain uses TRBV9 and TRBJ2-3; TRBD1 or TRBD2 may be the D gene (5 bases each). Between the trimmed V and J ends, which lost 0 bases and 3 bases, there was a span of 8 bases. The CDR3 runs 14 residues. Germline V gene data show CDR1 as SGDLS and CDR2 as YYNGEE. The DNA for the CDR3 is TGTGCCAGCAGCGTAGCCGAGGGGACAGATACGCAGTATTTT. Translated: CASSVAEGTDTQYF.

This clone has only a few counts. This chain joins TRBV19 and TRBJ1-5, with D perhaps TRBD1 (6 bases). The germline V and J ends were trimmed by 0 bases and 5 bases, with 8 bases remaining between them. The germline V gene encodes CDR1 LNHDA and CDR2 SQIVND (reference sequence). CDR3 length: 14 amino acids. The CDR3 DNA sequence: TGTGCCAGTAGTATAGATGGGGGCGATCAGCCCCAGCATTTT. Its translation is CASSIDGGDQPQHF.

The V gene is TRBV2, the J gene TRBJ1-3; the D is unclear. Germline lookup yields CDR1 SNHLY and CDR2 FYNNEI. Trimming took off 7 bases at V and 6 bases at J, with 7 bases between the two ends. The length of the CDR3 is 11 residues. The CDR3 DNA reads TGTGCCAGCATAAACGAAAACACCATATATTTT. Translated, it gives CASINENTIYF.

This clone was counted between two and nine times. The chain carries TRBV6-1 and TRBJ2-7; TRBD2 matches at 8 bases. Germline trimming cut 4 bases from V and 1 base from J; bases unmatched to any gene: 12. The CDR3 is made up of 17 amino acids. CDR1 and CDR2 (germline): MNHNS, SASEGT. The CDR3 DNA reads as TGTGCCAGCAGTGGAAAAAGAAGCGGGAGAGGTTCCTACGAGCAGTACTTC. Protein sequence: CASSGKRSGRGSYEQYF.

There are a few counts of this clone. The chain has TRBV5-6 and TRBJ2-5, with D perhaps assigned TRBD1 or TRBD2 (5 bases each). The V end was cut by 4 bases, the J end by 5 bases, with 9 bases between. CDR1 and CDR2 from the germline V gene are SGHDT and YYEEEE. The CDR3 runs 12 residues. CDR3 DNA: TGTGCCAGCAGCCTTTGGGGGGAGACCCAGTACTTC. Protein: CASSLWGETQYF. Filled out from reference TRBV5-6 and TRBJ2-5, the complete variable domain reads DAGVTQSPTHLIKTRGQQVTLRCSPKSGHDTVSWYQQALGQGPQFIFQYYEEEERQRGNFPDRFSGHQFPNYSSELNVNALLLGDSALYLCASSLWGETQYFGPGTRLLVL.

This clone was picked up a small number of times. The sample carries other DNA sequences with the same CDR3. The gene calls are TRBV9 and TRBJ2-6; either TRBD1 or TRBD2 may fit D (5 bases each). The CDR3 is 15 residues long. V lost 1 base and J lost 4, with 9 bases in between. Germline V gene data show CDR1 as SGDLS and CDR2 as YYNGEE. CDR3 loop: CASSVRGDGANVLTF. As DNA, the CDR3 is TGTGCCAGCAGCGTAAGAGGGGACGGGGCCAACGTCCTGACTTTC.

The gene calls are TRBV29-1 and TRBJ1-4; a weak D match, TRBD1 (5 bases). Germline loops: CDR1 SQVTM, CDR2 ANQGSEA. CDR3 length: 11 residues. The ends were cut back, 8 bases at V and 8 bases at J, with 12 bases in the middle. The CDR3 nucleotides are TGCAGCACCCGACAGAGAGAAAAACTGTTTTTT. Protein product: CSTRQREKLFF.

In this sample, this clone turned up a few times. The chain couples TRBV12-5 to TRBJ2-2; 14 bases match TRBD2. Germline V gene sequence: CDR1 LGHNT, CDR2 FRNRAP. With 3 bases clipped from V and 5 bases from J, the junction kept 14 bases outside the gene matches. The CDR3 contains 20 residues. Here the CDR3 reads CASGFTSGSGTSGSTGELFF. In DNA, the CDR3 is TGTGCTAGTGGTTTTACGTCGGGCTCCGGGACTAGCGGGAGTACCGGGGAGCTGTTTTTT.

The chain couples TRBV11-2 to TRBJ2-3; TRBD2 agrees at 8 bases. CDR3 length: 18 residues. Germline assignment: CDR1 SGHAT and CDR2 FQNNGV. V dropped 7 bases and J dropped 7; count of bases not matched to a gene: 22. The CDR3 sequence is CASKRTSSLGPVGNTQYF. CDR3 nucleotides: TGTGCCAGCAAACGGACTAGCTCCTTGGGTCCCGTGGGGAATACGCAGTATTTT.

The V call is TRBV7-9, the J call TRBJ2-7, with D maybe TRBD2 (5 bases). The CDR3 runs 16 residues. V gave up 5 bases and J gave up 6 bases, with 23 bases separating them. Germline V gene sequence: CDR1 SEHNR, CDR2 FQNEAQ (reference sequence). CDR3 sequence: CASSDELAEVKREQYF. In nucleotides, the CDR3 is TGTGCCAGCAGCGACGAATTGGCGGAGGTCAAGCGCGAGCAGTACTTC.

A few counts support this clone. V and J are TRBV9 and TRBJ2-1, with TRBD2 identical over 8 bases. V was clipped by 0 bases and J by 4 bases; unmatched bases: 6. Germline CDR1 reads SGDLS; CDR2 reads YYNGEE. This CDR3 spans 16 amino acids. CDR3 amino acids: CASSVGNSGAYNEQFF. The CDR3 DNA reads as TGTGCCAGCAGCGTAGGAAATAGCGGGGCTTACAATGAGCAGTTCTTC.

This clone was counted a few times. The rearrangement links TRBV2 to TRBJ2-1; TRBD2 matches 8 bases. Losses at the gene ends were 6 bases for V and 5 bases for J; bases not matched to a gene: 6. The CDR3 has 14 residues. The germline V gene encodes CDR1 SNHLY and CDR2 FYNNEI. The CDR3 spells CASSKGLDHNEQFF. The CDR3 DNA reads as TGTGCCAGCAGCAAGGGACTAGACCACAATGAGCAGTTCTTC.

CDR3 in amino acids: CASNPEGGAAEQFF. In nucleotides, the CDR3 is TGTGCCAGCAATCCCGAGGGGGGAGCCGCTGAGCAGTTCTTC. The chain recombines TRBV6-6 with TRBJ2-1, with D perhaps given as TRBD1 or TRBD2 (6 bases each). This CDR3 has 14 amino acids. Per germline, CDR1 MNHNY and CDR2 SVGAGI (reference sequence). V was cut by 7 bases and J by 9 bases, with 19 bases left in between.

This clone appeared a few times. The chain is built from TRBV5-1 and TRBJ2-1; D perhaps matches TRBD1 (8 bases). The V end was cut by 4 bases, the J end by 8 bases, with 22 bases between. Germline V gene lookup returns CDR1 SGHRS and CDR2 YFSETQ. This CDR3 is 16 amino acids long. The CDR3 region is CASSHSGQGGFDEQFF. The CDR3 region has the DNA TGCGCCAGCAGCCACAGTGGACAGGGAGGGTTCGATGAGCAGTTCTTC.

As regards this clone: The same CDR3 arises from other DNA sequences in this sample as well. V usage is TRBV2 and J usage is TRBJ2-7, with D perhaps TRBD2 (5 bases). The CDR3 consists of 12 residues. Per germline, CDR1 SNHLY and CDR2 FYNNEI. Trimming cost V 6 bases and J 2 bases, with 8 bases left between them. This CDR3 is CASRSGTYEQYF. The CDR3 nucleotides are TGTGCCAGCAGGAGCGGCACCTACGAGCAGTACTTC.

This clone was detected a few times. This chain connects TRBV14 to TRBJ1-1; D is undetermined. V shed 1 base and J shed 0 bases, with 12 bases lying between them. The CDR3 covers 16 residues. Germline CDR1 is SGHDN and CDR2 is FVKESK. CDR3 sequence (DNA): TGTGCCAGCAGCCAAGGGCAGCGCGGGCTGAACACTGAAGCTTTCTTT. Translating gives CASSQGQRGLNTEAFF.

The rearrangement links TRBV14 to TRBJ2-1, with 7 bases lining up with TRBD1. In germline, CDR1 is SGHDN, CDR2 FVKESK. The CDR3 length is 14 residues. The V segment lost 2 bases and the J segment 8 bases; nucleotides outside the gene matches: 6. CDR3 in DNA: TGTGCCAGCAGCCAATTTGTCGACAGGGATGAGCAGTTCTTC. It translates to CASSQFVDRDEQFF.

In regard to this clone: This sample includes further DNA sequences coding for the same CDR3. This rearrangement joins TRBV7-9 to TRBJ1-1; D uncertain. The germline gives CDR1 SEHNR, CDR2 FQNEAQ (reference sequence). Between the trimmed V and J ends, which lost 3 bases and 2 bases, there was a span of 7 bases. This CDR3 comprises 13 residues. The CDR3 protein is CASSFWGNTEAFF. Written as DNA, the CDR3 is TGTGCCAGCAGCTTCTGGGGAAACACTGAAGCTTTCTTT. The full variable domain, with the rest looked up from reference TRBV7-9 and TRBJ1-1, is DTGVSQNPRHKITKRGQNVTFRCDPISEHNRLYWYRQTLGQGPEFLTYFQNEAQLEKSRLLSDRFSAERPKGSFSTLEIQRTEQGDSAMYLCASSFWGNTEAFFGQGTRLTVV.

The rearrangement joins TRBV11-2 to TRBJ1-3; D call uncertain. The germline gives CDR1 SGHAT, CDR2 FQNNGV. Trimming stripped 2 bases from V and 7 bases from J, with 9 bases between. There are 13 residues in the CDR3. CDR3 in DNA: TGTGCCAGCAGCTTACTCCGGACCAACACCATATATTTT. Its translation: CASSLLRTNTIYF.